What follows is one TCR beta chain and its context. These data belong to a study of blood T cell repertoires in COVID-19. TCRdb's copy holds only in-frame clones and misses some; the assay was immunoSEQ multiplex PCR. The sample consists of about 220,000 clones, more than 70% of them appearing once. Trimming shortened V by 7 bases and J by 4 bases, and 14 bases separated the two germline ends. The CDR3 is 14 residues long. Germline V lookup: CDR1 LNHDA, CDR2 SQIVND (reference sequence). The sample consisted of peripheral blood. This sequence originates from a human donor in a cohort sampled during active COVID-19. The chain carries TRBV19 and TRBJ1-5; maybe TRBD1 (5 bases). The CDR3 spells CASKERGENQPQHF. CDR3 coding DNA: TGTGCCAGTAAGGAAAGGGGTGAAAATCAGCCCCAGCATTTT.